The source of this T cell receptor (beta chain) is a study of blood T cell repertoires in COVID-19. Whole-study context: Some COVID-19 samples were acute and others convalescent; all came from the United States, Italy and Spain.

CDR3 size: 15 residues. CDR1 and CDR2 from the germline V gene are SGHNT and YYREEE (reference sequence). Trimming cost V 5 bases and J 2 bases, with 15 bases left between them. Profiled with immunoSEQ multiplex PCR; TCRdb holds only in-frame clones, not every one. Among about 98,000 clones listed, around 75% were seen once. Specimen: peripheral blood. This clonotype was sampled from a man in his 70s with acute or convalescent COVID-19. J is TRBJ2-3 and V is TRBV5-4; D is perhaps TRBD1 (7 bases). The CDR3 is CASRRGQSNTDTQYF. The CDR3 DNA follows: TGTGCCAGCAGGCGGGGACAGTCCAACACAGATACGCAGTATTTT.